This TCR beta chain is drawn from a study of blood T cells in healthy people across ages. Each sample had at least 6.5 million PBMCs isolated. With a J-beta primer mix and a sample-barcoded 5' primer, a second PCR ran 7 to 11 cycles. Via MiXCR, TCRdb re-called the 5' RACE reads, giving one row per CDR3 protein. The sample includes roughly 1.6 million distinct CDR3 sequences, 30% to 35% of them seen just once. The material sequenced was blood. This sequence originates from a woman between 25 and 40 years old in good health.

CDR3 bases: TGCAGTACTTTTCGGGGGCACACTGAAGCTTTCTTT. Amino acid sequence: CSTFRGHTEAFF. The chain couples TRBV20-1 to TRBJ1-1, with D perhaps TRBD1 (6 bases). CDR1 is DFQATT and CDR2 is SNEGSKA in the germline V gene (reference sequence). V lost 8 bases, J lost 3 bases, and 13 bases lay in between. This CDR3 is built from 12 residues.